These 18 T cell receptor beta chains were all obtained from the same sample, sequenced in a study of identical twins. TCRdb analysed the 5' RACE reads with MiXCR anew, one entry per CDR3 protein. The sample lists 1.5 million to 2 million distinct CDR3 sequences; about 32% were seen once. Sequences were obtained from cord blood. These receptors were obtained from a newborn girl in good health.

This clonotype was counted between two and nine times. The rearrangement links TRBV20-1 to TRBJ2-3; D possibly corresponds to TRBD2 (5 bases). The CDR3 spans 13 residues. Looked up from germline, CDR1 is DFQATT and CDR2 is SNEGSKA (reference sequence). Trimming removed 7 bases at V and 3 bases at J, with 14 bases between. Written as DNA, the CDR3 is TGCAGTGTCAGTACTAGGAGGACAGATACGCAGTATTTT. This gives the protein CSVSTRRTDTQYF.

The genes are TRBV6-5 and TRBJ2-2; no firm D call. The CDR3 length is 18 residues. Looked up from germline, CDR1 is MNHEY and CDR2 is SVGAGI. V was shortened by 0 bases and J by 4 bases, with 18 bases between the two germline ends. CDR3: CASSYSTPWVKGTGELFF. The CDR3 nucleotides read TGTGCCAGCAGTTACTCGACACCATGGGTCAAGGGCACCGGGGAGCTGTTTTTT.

For the CDR3, the DNA is TGTGCCAGCAGTTTTACAGGGGACATTAAAACAGATACGCAGTATTTT. It specifies CASSFTGDIKTDTQYF. The chain recombines TRBV6-1 with TRBJ2-3, with 7 bases that match TRBD1. Germline V gene sequence: CDR1 MNHNS, CDR2 SASEGT. The junction had 11 bases not matched to a gene; V was cut back by 5 bases and J by 3 bases. This CDR3 is 16 amino acids long.

This clonotype has just a few counts. The chain combines TRBV4-1 with TRBJ1-6, with TRBD1 identical over 8 bases. The V gene end was trimmed by 0 bases and the J gene end by 10 bases; junction bases not matched to a gene: 8. CDR1 and CDR2 (germline): MGHRA, YSYEKL. The CDR3 spans 16 residues. The CDR3 is CASSQDLGRGQSPLHF. CDR3 coding DNA: TGCGCCAGCAGCCAAGACCTCGGCAGGGGGCAATCACCCCTCCACTTT.

The V and J genes are TRBV7-9 and TRBJ2-5, with D unclear. The CDR3 extends over 13 amino acids. V lost 6 bases, J lost 2 bases, and 10 bases lay in between. Germline V gene lookup returns CDR1 SEHNR and CDR2 FQNEAQ (reference sequence). The chain's CDR3 is CASSIDPQETQYF. The DNA of the CDR3 is TGTGCCAGCAGTATCGATCCACAAGAGACCCAGTACTTC. The complete variable domain, with remaining parts taken from reference TRBV7-9 and TRBJ2-5, reads DTGVSQNPRHKITKRGQNVTFRCDPISEHNRLYWYRQTLGQGPEFLTYFQNEAQLEKSRLLSDRFSAERPKGSFSTLEIQRTEQGDSAMYLCASSIDPQETQYFGPGTRLLVL.

The chain has TRBV5-1 and TRBJ2-1; 11 nucleotides match TRBD2. The better agreement between TRBJ2-7 and the DNA end casts doubt on the J call. Germline V CDR1 and CDR2: SGHRS, YFSETQ. There are 16 residues in the CDR3. The CDR3 bases are TGCGCCAGCAGCGGACCGGGACTAGCGGCCTACAATGAGCAGTACTTC. This sequence encodes CASSGPGLAAYNEQYF.

The V and J genes are TRBV18 and TRBJ2-1; D may be TRBD2 (6 bases). Germline CDR1 is KGHSH and CDR2 is LQKENI. The CDR3 covers 17 residues. The germline V and J ends were trimmed by 3 bases and 7 bases, with 22 bases remaining between them. The CDR3 sequence: CASSPSVAAIGRNEQFF. The CDR3 DNA follows: TGTGCCAGCTCACCCTCTGTAGCGGCCATAGGGAGGAATGAGCAGTTCTTC.

The chain is built from TRBV20-1 and TRBJ2-5; either TRBD1 or TRBD2 may supply D (5 bases each). V dropped 1 base and J dropped 5 bases, with 14 bases sitting between them. The V gene's germline CDR1 is DFQATT and CDR2 SNEGSKA (reference sequence). This CDR3 comprises 14 residues. In DNA form, the CDR3 reads TGCAGTGCTAGAGGAGGGGCAGGACTTGAGACCCAGTACTTC. As protein: CSARGGAGLETQYF.

This rearrangement joins TRBV5-1 to TRBJ2-6, with TRBD1 matching 8 bases. Germline-derived CDR1 and CDR2 are SGHRS and YFSETQ. V shed 5 bases, J shed 4 bases, and the junction held 5 bases outside the gene matches. The CDR3 runs 15 residues. DNA for the CDR3: TGCGCCAGCAGACTCAGGGGGCCGGGGGCCAACGTCCTGACTTTC. Translation gives CASRLRGPGANVLTF.

The chain carries TRBV4-2 and TRBJ2-1; D is unresolved. The J call is in doubt because the DNA end fits TRBJ2-7 better. The CDR3 is 15 residues long. Germline V gene data show CDR1 as LGHNA and CDR2 as YNFKEQ. This chain's CDR3 is CASSLPRAGDNEQYF. The CDR3 coding sequence is TGTGCCAGCAGCCTCCCCCGCGCTGGAGACAATGAGCAGTACTTC.

The table lists this clonotype with a few counts. The chain carries TRBV21-1 and TRBJ2-7; the listed D gene, TRBD2, was not tested against the DNA. TRBV21-1 is shown as a pseudogene. CDR3 length: 16 residues. The CDR3: CASSARPKTDCYEQYF. CDR3 in DNA: TGTGCCAGCAGCGCCCGCCCTAAGACAGATTGCTACGAGCAGTACTTC.

The CDR3 sequence is CASGKTGQPQHF. The DNA of the CDR3 is TGTGCCAGCGGGAAGACCGGACAGCCCCAGCATTTT. The J gene is TRBJ1-5, the V gene TRBV7-9; D gene uncertain. Trimming cost V 8 bases and J 7 bases, with 12 bases left between them. This CDR3 has 12 residues. Per the germline V gene, CDR1 is SEHNR and CDR2 is FQNEAQ (reference sequence).

The chain recombines TRBV9 with TRBJ1-5; TRBD1 might be the D (5 bases). The germline CDR1 and CDR2 sequences are SGDLS and YYNGEE. The CDR3 runs to 14 residues. V was pared by 0 bases and J by 12 bases, with 16 bases between. Here the CDR3 reads CASSVDPTGTHQHF. The CDR3 DNA sequence: TGTGCCAGCAGCGTAGATCCCACTGGGACTCACCAGCATTTT.

V gene TRBV12-3 or TRBV12-4 combines with J gene TRBJ1-1; a weak D match, TRBD1 (5 bases). The V and J ends lost 3 bases and 5 bases respectively, with 13 bases between them. The CDR3 length is 14 residues. CDR3 protein: CASSFISGYTEAFF. The CDR3 DNA sequence: TGTGCCAGCAGTTTTATCTCAGGGTATACTGAAGCTTTCTTT.

This clonotype has only a few counts. V and J are TRBV5-1 and TRBJ2-7; D is uncertain. Germline CDR1 and CDR2: SGHRS and YFSETQ. This CDR3 comprises 12 residues. The V end was cut by 1 base, the J end by 6 bases, with 8 bases between. CDR3 DNA: TGCGCCAGCAGCTTGAGAGGCCCCGAGCAGTACTTC. Residues: CASSLRGPEQYF.

This clonotype has ten or more counts. The chain employs TRBV6-5 and TRBJ2-7; D unclear. The CDR3 is 10 residues long. Trimming removed 7 bases at V and 4 bases at J, with 5 bases between. The germline V gene has CDR1 MNHEY and CDR2 SVGAGI. This CDR3 reads CASKAYEQYF. Written as DNA, the CDR3 is TGTGCCAGCAAAGCGTACGAGCAGTACTTC.

This clonotype appeared a few times. The CDR3 DNA follows: TGCAGTGCTTCCGGGACTAGCGGGGGGTACAATGAGCAGTTCTTC. Translated, it gives CSASGTSGGYNEQFF. The V gene is TRBV20-1, the J gene TRBJ2-1; 15 nucleotides align to TRBD2. This CDR3 is built from 15 residues. In germline, CDR1 is DFQATT, CDR2 SNEGSKA (reference sequence). After removal of 5 bases from V and 4 bases from J, the junction contained 3 bases not matched to a gene.

This chain links TRBV20-1 with TRBJ1-2; TRBD1 matches at 9 bases. The CDR3 covers 13 residues. In germline, CDR1 is DFQATT, CDR2 SNEGSKA (reference sequence). The V segment lost 5 bases and the J segment 3 bases; nucleotides outside the gene matches: 4. CDR3 in DNA: TGCAGTGCTGCGAGACAGGGGGACTATGGCTACACCTTC. Translating it yields CSAARQGDYGYTF.